This T cell receptor beta chain was observed in a study of T-cell reconstitution after alpha-beta-depleted transplantation in children. Unique molecular identifiers were incorporated during preparation of the TCRbeta library. One entry per CDR3 protein results from TCRdb running MiXCR on the PCR reads. In the table there are a few hundred thousand distinct CDR3 sequences, 25% to 30% of which are singletons. This clonotype came up many times. Trimming removed 2 bases at V and 5 bases at J, with 13 bases between. The V gene's germline CDR1 is SGHRS and CDR2 YFSETQ. This CDR3 is built from 14 residues. This receptor was taken from a boy younger than two with Wiskott-Aldrich syndrome, due to receive a stem cell transplant. The chain has TRBV5-1 and TRBJ2-5; D is unclear. The source material was PBMCs, sampled before TCRalphabeta/CD19-depleted stem cell transplant. The CDR3 DNA sequence: TGCGCCAGCAGCTTTTCTCGGGCGGCGGAGACCCAGTACTTC. Protein sequence: CASSFSRAAETQYF.